This TCR beta chain was recorded in a study of T cells expressing NK-cell markers. Study results and caveats: Top CD8+ clonotypes included the dominant CD3+CD56+NKG2C+ clonotypes in 6 or 7 donors. Dominance of the CD3+CD56-NKG2C+ fraction by these clonotypes also held in several donors.

CDR3 length: 16 amino acids. CDR1 SGHVS and CDR2 FNYEAQ come from the germline V gene. Of note for this clonotype: Its matching antigen is unknown.

With UMIs, 5'RACE template switching was used to make TCR beta cDNA. No DNA is given; TCRdb re-called the 5' RACE reads and lists each CDR3 protein once. The table gives 550,000 to 600,000 distinct CDR3 sequences; the top ten clones make up less than 4.5% of it. Material for sequencing was blood T cells: a sorted CD56 or NKG2C T cell subset, CD4+ or CD8+ T cells, or bulk PBMC T cells (not recorded which). The receptor was derived from a man aged 18 to 30 in good health. V and J are TRBV7-6 and TRBJ2-4; TCRdb calls TRBD1, which cannot be checked without DNA. The CDR3 spells CASSSRRRDSKNIQYF.